What follows are 21 T cell receptor beta chains derived from one specimen sequenced in a study of CD8+ T cells in alopecia areata. RNA extraction and reverse transcription yielded cDNA as sequencing template. Libraries were prepared by immunoSEQ multiplex PCR; TCRdb keeps only in-frame clonotypes and omits some of them. The sample holds about 120,000 clones, approximately 60% seen once. Sequenced: CD4+ T cells sorted from blood. These receptor sequences come from a human donor in good health.

V is TRBV7-9 and J is TRBJ1-1; 10 bases are a match to TRBD1. CDR1 is SEHNR and CDR2 is FQNEAQ in the germline V gene (reference sequence). CDR3 length equals 14 residues. The J segment lost 9 bases and the V segment lost 1 base, leaving 5 bases of the junction unmatched. The CDR3: CASSLGTGGLQAFF. The CDR3 coding sequence is TGTGCCAGCAGCTTAGGGACAGGGGGGTTGCAAGCTTTCTTT.

The V gene is TRBV29-1, the J gene TRBJ1-1, with D unresolved. The CDR3 has 12 residues. The germline V and J ends were trimmed by 7 bases and 9 bases, with 18 bases remaining between them. The germline CDR1 and CDR2 sequences are SQVTM and ANQGSEA. The CDR3 region has the DNA TGCAGCGCTGACGCGGACTCGAGAAAAGCTTTCTTT. As protein: CSADADSRKAFF.

The J gene is TRBJ1-2, the V gene TRBV7-3; D uncertain. This CDR3 contains 15 residues. Between the trimmed V and J ends, which lost 2 bases and 1 base, there was a span of 11 bases. CDR1 SGHTA and CDR2 FQGTGA come from the germline V gene. The CDR3 region is CASSLGPGGNYGYTF. CDR3 nucleotide sequence: TGTGCCAGCAGCTTAGGACCCGGCGGTAACTATGGCTACACCTTC.

The chain employs TRBV30 and TRBJ2-1, with 8 positions matching TRBD2. The CDR3 extends over 14 amino acids. Germline-derived CDR1 and CDR2 are GTSNPN and SVGIG (reference sequence). V shed 1 base and J 10 bases; nucleotides not matched to a gene: 9. The CDR3 sequence is CAWSGLAREGEQFF. The CDR3 nucleotides read TGTGCCTGGAGTGGACTAGCGAGGGAAGGGGAGCAGTTCTTC.

The chain recombines TRBV28 with TRBJ2-3; 7 bases are a match to TRBD1. V trimming: 4 bases; J trimming: 3 bases; junction bases outside the gene matches: 1. Germline V gene lookup returns CDR1 MDHEN and CDR2 SYDVKM. The CDR3 spans 13 residues. CDR3 nucleotide sequence: TGTGCCAGCAGTTCGGGACAGACAGATACGCAGTATTTT. Its translation is CASSSGQTDTQYF.

The chain joins TRBV29-1 to TRBJ1-2; D may be TRBD1 (5 bases). The CDR3 runs to 14 residues. Per the germline V gene, CDR1 is SQVTM and CDR2 is ANQGSEA. Trimming left V 3 bases short and J 5 bases short, with 16 bases between. CDR3 amino acids: CSVDTRGRLYGYTF. The CDR3 nucleotides are TGCAGCGTTGACACCCGGGGGAGGTTGTATGGCTACACCTTC.

This sequence joins TRBV5-1 and TRBJ2-7; perhaps TRBD2 as D (6 bases). Trimming stripped 0 bases from V and 6 bases from J, with 16 bases between. Per the germline V gene, CDR1 is SGHRS and CDR2 is YFSETQ. The CDR3 runs to 15 residues. CDR3 sequence (DNA): TGCGCCAGCAGCTTGGCGGGACTCACGACTTTCGAGCAGTACTTC. Encoded protein: CASSLAGLTTFEQYF.

The chain combines TRBV4-1 with TRBJ1-2; no clear D. The V end lost 1 base, the J end lost 1 base, and 4 bases lay between the germline ends. The CDR3 sequence is 13 residues long. Germline V gene lookup returns CDR1 MGHRA and CDR2 YSYEKL. The CDR3 region has the DNA TGCGCCAGCAGCCAAGTATATAACTATGGCTACACCTTC. Translated, it gives CASSQVYNYGYTF.

This clone occurred a few times. V usage is TRBV5-4 and J usage is TRBJ2-5; 13 bases are a match to TRBD2. The CDR3 is 19 amino acids. Germline V gene data show CDR1 as SGHNT and CDR2 as YYREEE (reference sequence). J was trimmed by 7 bases and V by 3 bases; bases with no gene match: 18. DNA for the CDR3: TGTGCCAGCAGCTCCGGCGGGGTCCGACTAGCGGGGGGTTTCGGGACCCAGTACTTC. Translating gives CASSSGGVRLAGGFGTQYF.

CDR3 DNA: TGTGCCATCAGTGATAGGACTAGCGGGTTAGAGCAGTTCTTC. It yields the protein CAISDRTSGLEQFF. This chain joins TRBV10-3 and TRBJ2-1; 11 bases line up with TRBD2. With 3 bases clipped from V and 10 bases from J, the junction kept 5 bases outside the gene matches. Germline V lookup: CDR1 ENHRY, CDR2 SYGVKD. The CDR3 is 14 amino acids.

This chain links TRBV12-2 with TRBJ1-5; TRBD1, the table's D call, lacks a check against the DNA. TRBV12-2 is recorded as a pseudogene. The CDR3 runs 15 residues. The CDR3 nucleotides read TGTGCAAGTCGCTTTCAGGGGATTAGCAATCAGCCCCAGCATTTT. Its protein is CASRFQGISNQPQHF.

The chain uses TRBV11-3 and TRBJ2-1, with D unresolved. The CDR3 extends over 16 amino acids. Germline V gene lookup returns CDR1 SGHNT and CDR2 YENEEA. Trimming left V 2 bases short and J 0 bases short, with 11 bases between. CDR3 loop: CASSLRSSNSYNEQFF. The CDR3 DNA sequence: TGTGCCAGCAGCTTACGCTCATCAAACTCCTACAATGAGCAGTTCTTC.

The chain is built from TRBV19 and TRBJ2-7, with TRBD1 matching over 7 bases. Germline V gene data show CDR1 as LNHDA and CDR2 as SQIVND (reference sequence). This CDR3 is built from 14 residues. V shed 3 bases, J shed 5 bases, and the junction held 7 bases outside the gene matches. CDR3: CASSITGDLNEQYF. In DNA form, the CDR3 reads TGTGCCAGTAGTATTACAGGGGACCTCAACGAGCAGTACTTC.

V and J are TRBV14 and TRBJ2-3; no clear D gene. CDR3 size: 15 residues. Germline V gene data show CDR1 as SGHDN and CDR2 as FVKESK. V lost 0 bases and J 0 bases, leaving 7 bases between the germline ends. In nucleotides, the CDR3 is TGTGCCAGCAGCCAAGATCGGCGTAGCACAGATACGCAGTATTTT. Translation: CASSQDRRSTDTQYF.

This chain links TRBV5-5 with TRBJ2-7; TRBD2 matches 13 bases. CDR1 is SGHKS and CDR2 is YYEKEE in the germline V gene (reference sequence). The J segment lost 5 bases and the V segment lost 2 bases, leaving 1 base of the junction unmatched. The CDR3 totals 14 residues. The CDR3 coding sequence is TGTGCCAGCAGCTTAGGACTAGCGGGGGACGAGCAGTACTTC. This sequence encodes CASSLGLAGDEQYF.

The gene calls are TRBV29-1 and TRBJ2-5; TRBD1 might be the D (5 bases). The V and J ends lost 7 bases and 2 bases respectively, with 14 bases between them. The CDR3 runs to 13 residues. The germline V gene encodes CDR1 SQVTM and CDR2 ANQGSEA. The CDR3 loop is CSAARGGQETQYF. The CDR3 bases are TGCAGCGCCGCAAGGGGTGGACAAGAGACCCAGTACTTC.

V is TRBV11-2 and J is TRBJ2-2; perhaps TRBD1 as D (6 bases). The ends were cut back, 4 bases at V and 6 bases at J, with 18 bases in the middle. CDR1 is SGHAT, CDR2 FQNNGV, per germline. The CDR3 spans 16 residues. The CDR3, as DNA: TGTGCCAGCAGCTCCCGTGGCAGGGGAGTTTCCGGGGAGCTGTTTTTT. Its protein product is CASSSRGRGVSGELFF. The full variable domain, rest sourced from reference TRBV11-2 and TRBJ2-2, is EAGVAQSPRYKIIEKRQSVAFWCNPISGHATLYWYQQILGQGPKLLIQFQNNGVVDDSQLPKDRFSAERLKGVDSTLKIQPAKLEDSAVYLCASSSRGRGVSGELFFGEGSRLTVL.

This chain connects TRBV6-5 to TRBJ1-5; D ambiguous. This CDR3 is built from 14 residues. Germline assignment: CDR1 MNHEY and CDR2 SVGAGI. V was trimmed by 2 bases and J by 7 bases, leaving 12 bases between them. CDR3 residues: CASSYIGNGQPQHF. The DNA of the CDR3 is TGTGCCAGCAGTTACATAGGGAACGGGCAGCCCCAGCATTTT.

V is TRBV7-8 and J is TRBJ2-5; D is unclear. Per germline, CDR1 SGHVS and CDR2 FQNEAQ. Trimming cost V 1 base and J 5 bases, with 11 bases left between them. This CDR3 has 14 residues. CDR3 coding DNA: TGTGCCAGCAGCTTAGGATCGGGTGAGGAGACCCAGTACTTC. Translation: CASSLGSGEETQYF.

A few counts support this clone. The gene calls are TRBV30 and TRBJ1-6; D perhaps matches TRBD1 (5 bases). CDR1 GTSNPN and CDR2 SVGIG come from the germline V gene (reference sequence). The CDR3 has 13 amino acids. Trimming took 7 bases from V and 10 from J, leaving 17 bases between them. The CDR3 DNA reads as TGTGCCTACCGGGACGGCCAGGACTCACCCCTCCACTTT. Its protein product is CAYRDGQDSPLHF.

The chain links TRBV6-1 to TRBJ2-3; tentatively, D is TRBD2 (5 bases). This CDR3 has 13 amino acids. With 6 bases removed from V and 6 bases from J, the gap between germline ends came to 13 bases. Germline CDR1 MNHNS, CDR2 SASEGT. CDR3 DNA: TGTGCCAGCAGGACCCATAGCGAGGATACGCAGTATTTT. Translated, it gives CASRTHSEDTQYF.